The 5 T cell receptor beta chains below come from one sample, sequenced in a study of blood T cell repertoires in COVID-19. Assay: immunoSEQ multiplex PCR; the TCRdb copy retains only in-frame clones and omits some. This sample has approximately 240,000 clones, with around 84% found just once. Sequencing was done on a sample of peripheral blood. These receptors came from a woman between 55 and 75 years old who had recovered from COVID-19.

The chain couples TRBV5-1 to TRBJ1-2, with D tentatively TRBD1 (5 bases). The CDR3 covers 17 residues. Germline loops: CDR1 SGHRS, CDR2 YFSETQ. Trimming shortened V by 4 bases and J by 0 bases, and 19 bases separated the two germline ends. The CDR3 here is CASSKDSSGVANYGYTF. CDR3 nucleotides: TGCGCCAGCAGCAAAGACAGCTCTGGAGTAGCTAACTATGGCTACACCTTC.

This chain connects TRBV5-1 to TRBJ1-5, with a tentative D call TRBD1 (6 bases). The CDR3 has 13 amino acids. The germline V and J ends were trimmed by 4 bases and 7 bases, with 12 bases remaining between them. CDR1 and CDR2 from the germline V gene are SGHRS and YFSETQ. The CDR3 DNA sequence: TGCGCCAGCAGCCCACAGGGTGGGCAGCCCCAGCATTTT. This sequence encodes CASSPQGGQPQHF.

This clone was found once. J is TRBJ1-1 and V is TRBV15; D might be TRBD1 (6 bases). Germline assignment: CDR1 LNHNV and CDR2 YYDKDF (reference sequence). This CDR3 has 13 amino acids. V was shortened by 5 bases and J by 3 bases, with 10 bases between the two germline ends. The CDR3 loop is CATSGTGYTEAFF. The CDR3 nucleotides are TGTGCCACCAGCGGTACAGGGTACACTGAAGCTTTCTTT.

The chain uses TRBV6-2 or TRBV6-3 and TRBJ2-3; TRBD2 aligns across 10 bases. This CDR3 is 17 amino acids long. The V and J ends lost 6 bases and 5 bases, in that order; junction bases with no gene match: 14. Germline values: CDR1 MNHEY, CDR2 SVGEGT. DNA of the CDR3: TGTGCCAGCAGCTCCCCTGGACTAGCGGATACAGAAGATACGCAGTATTTT. Translation: CASSSPGLADTEDTQYF.

This clone has only one observation. The rearrangement joins TRBV27 to TRBJ1-1; 8 positions match TRBD1. Germline assignment: CDR1 MNHEY and CDR2 SMNVEV (reference sequence). The V gene end was trimmed by 4 bases and the J gene end by 3 bases; junction bases not matched to a gene: 4. The length of the CDR3 is 14 residues. The CDR3, as DNA: TGTGCCAGCAGTTACAGGGGGGAGCACACTGAAGCTTTCTTT. This codes for CASSYRGEHTEAFF.